The entry below describes one T cell receptor (beta chain). This CDR3 comprises 17 residues. CDR1 and CDR2 (germline): LNHDA, SQIVND (reference sequence). With 4 bases clipped from V and 1 base from J, the junction kept 7 bases outside the gene matches. These data originate in a study of blood T cell repertoires in COVID-19. Across the study: There were acute and convalescent COVID-19 samples, and they came from the United States, Italy and Spain. From T cells, B-cell-depleted T cells, or PBMCs came the material, which was cDNA or gDNA.

Per the authors' pipeline: Estimation of nucleated cell counts was performed using reference gene primer amplification. Sequenced by immunoSEQ multiplex PCR; TCRdb stores in-frame clones only, minus some. V and J calls and clone size come straight from that table; D and trimming were deduced from the DNA. The table shows around 120,000 clones, with 70% to 90% occurring only once. What was sequenced was peripheral blood. The chain links TRBV19 to TRBJ2-2; 9 nucleotides match TRBD2. The receptor was derived from a human donor in a cohort sampled during active COVID-19. The CDR3 region is CASSNRGGGLNTGELFF. CDR3 bases: TGTGCCAGTAGTAACCGCGGGGGGGGCCTGAACACCGGGGAGCTGTTTTTT.